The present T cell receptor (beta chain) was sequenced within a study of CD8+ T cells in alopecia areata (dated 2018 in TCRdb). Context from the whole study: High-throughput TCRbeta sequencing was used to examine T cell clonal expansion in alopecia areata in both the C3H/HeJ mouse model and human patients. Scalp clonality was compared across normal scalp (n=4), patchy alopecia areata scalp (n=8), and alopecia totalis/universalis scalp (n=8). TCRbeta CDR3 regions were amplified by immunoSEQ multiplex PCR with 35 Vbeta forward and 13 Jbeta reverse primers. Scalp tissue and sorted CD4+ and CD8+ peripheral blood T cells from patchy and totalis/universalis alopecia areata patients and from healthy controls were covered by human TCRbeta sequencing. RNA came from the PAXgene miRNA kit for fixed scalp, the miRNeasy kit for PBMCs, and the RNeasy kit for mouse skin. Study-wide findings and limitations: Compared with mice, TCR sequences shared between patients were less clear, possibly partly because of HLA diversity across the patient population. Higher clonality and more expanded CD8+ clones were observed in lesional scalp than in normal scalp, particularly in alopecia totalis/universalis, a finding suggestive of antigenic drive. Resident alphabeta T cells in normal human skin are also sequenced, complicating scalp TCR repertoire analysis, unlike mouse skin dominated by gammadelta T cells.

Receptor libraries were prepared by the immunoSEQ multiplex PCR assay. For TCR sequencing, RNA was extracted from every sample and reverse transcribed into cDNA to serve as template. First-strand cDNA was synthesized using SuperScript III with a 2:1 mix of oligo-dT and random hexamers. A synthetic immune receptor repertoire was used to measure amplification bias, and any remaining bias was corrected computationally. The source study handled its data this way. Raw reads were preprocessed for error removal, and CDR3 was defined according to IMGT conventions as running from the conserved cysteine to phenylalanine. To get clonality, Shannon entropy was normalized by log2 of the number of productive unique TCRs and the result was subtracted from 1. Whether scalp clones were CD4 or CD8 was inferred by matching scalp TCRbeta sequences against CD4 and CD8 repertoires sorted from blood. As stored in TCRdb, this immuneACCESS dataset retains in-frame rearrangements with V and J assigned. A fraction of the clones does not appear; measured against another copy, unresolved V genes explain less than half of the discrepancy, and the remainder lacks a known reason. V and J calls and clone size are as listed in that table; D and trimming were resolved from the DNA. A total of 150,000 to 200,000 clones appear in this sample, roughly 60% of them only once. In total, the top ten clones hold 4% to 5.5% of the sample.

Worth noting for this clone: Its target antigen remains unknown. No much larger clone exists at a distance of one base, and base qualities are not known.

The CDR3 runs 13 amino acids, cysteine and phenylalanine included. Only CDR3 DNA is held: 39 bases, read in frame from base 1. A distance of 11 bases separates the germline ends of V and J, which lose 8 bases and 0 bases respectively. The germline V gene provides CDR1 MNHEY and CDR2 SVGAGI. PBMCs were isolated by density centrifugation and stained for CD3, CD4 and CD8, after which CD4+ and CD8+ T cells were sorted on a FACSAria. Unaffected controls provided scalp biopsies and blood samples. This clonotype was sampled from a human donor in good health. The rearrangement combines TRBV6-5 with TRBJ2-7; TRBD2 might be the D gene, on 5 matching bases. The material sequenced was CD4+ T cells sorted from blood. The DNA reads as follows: TGTGCCAGCGTCTCTGGGAGCTCCTACGAGCAGTACTTC. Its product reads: CASVSGSSYEQYF.